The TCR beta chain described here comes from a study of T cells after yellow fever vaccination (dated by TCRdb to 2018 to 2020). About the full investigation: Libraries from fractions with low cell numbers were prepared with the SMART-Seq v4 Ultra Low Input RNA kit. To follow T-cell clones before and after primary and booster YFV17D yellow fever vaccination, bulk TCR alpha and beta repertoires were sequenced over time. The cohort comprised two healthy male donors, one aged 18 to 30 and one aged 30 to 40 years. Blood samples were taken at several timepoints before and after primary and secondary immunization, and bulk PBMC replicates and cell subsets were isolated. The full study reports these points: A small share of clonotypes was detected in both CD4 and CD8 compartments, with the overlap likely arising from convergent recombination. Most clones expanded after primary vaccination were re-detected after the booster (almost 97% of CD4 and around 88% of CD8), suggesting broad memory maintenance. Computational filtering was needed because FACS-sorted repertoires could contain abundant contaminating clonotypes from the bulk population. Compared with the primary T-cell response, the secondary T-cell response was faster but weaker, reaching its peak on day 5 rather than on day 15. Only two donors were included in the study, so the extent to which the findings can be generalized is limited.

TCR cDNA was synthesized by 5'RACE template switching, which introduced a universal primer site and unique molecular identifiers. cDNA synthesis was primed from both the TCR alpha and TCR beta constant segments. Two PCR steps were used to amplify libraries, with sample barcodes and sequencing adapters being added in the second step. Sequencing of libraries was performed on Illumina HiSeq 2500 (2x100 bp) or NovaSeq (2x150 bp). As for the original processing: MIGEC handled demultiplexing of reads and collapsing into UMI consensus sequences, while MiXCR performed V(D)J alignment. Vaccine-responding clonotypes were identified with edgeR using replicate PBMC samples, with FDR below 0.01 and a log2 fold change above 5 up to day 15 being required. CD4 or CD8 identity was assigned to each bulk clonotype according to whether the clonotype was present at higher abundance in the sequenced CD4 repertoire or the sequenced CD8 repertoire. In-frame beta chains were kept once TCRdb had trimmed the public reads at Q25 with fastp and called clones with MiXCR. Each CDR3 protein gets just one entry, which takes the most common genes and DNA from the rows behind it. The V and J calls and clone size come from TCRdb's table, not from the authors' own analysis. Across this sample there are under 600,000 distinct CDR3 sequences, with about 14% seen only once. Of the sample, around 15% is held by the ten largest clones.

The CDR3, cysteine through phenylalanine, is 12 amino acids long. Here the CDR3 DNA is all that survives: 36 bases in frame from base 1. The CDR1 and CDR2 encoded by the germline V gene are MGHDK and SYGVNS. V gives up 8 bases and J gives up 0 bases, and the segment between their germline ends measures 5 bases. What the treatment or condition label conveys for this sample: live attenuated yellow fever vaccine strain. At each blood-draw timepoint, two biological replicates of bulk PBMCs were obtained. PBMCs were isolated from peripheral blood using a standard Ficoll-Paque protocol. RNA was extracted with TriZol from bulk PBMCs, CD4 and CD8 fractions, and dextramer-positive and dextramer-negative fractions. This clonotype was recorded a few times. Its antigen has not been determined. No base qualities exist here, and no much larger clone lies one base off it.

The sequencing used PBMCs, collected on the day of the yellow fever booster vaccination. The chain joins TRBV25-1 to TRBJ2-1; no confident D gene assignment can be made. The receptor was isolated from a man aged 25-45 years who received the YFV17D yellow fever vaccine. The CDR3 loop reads CASDGSYNEQFF. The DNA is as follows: TGTGCCAGCGACGGCTCCTACAATGAGCAGTTCTTC.